The clone carrying this T cell receptor (beta chain) was counted between two and nine times. Original handling: By means of reference gene primer amplification, nucleated cell counts were estimated. The assay was immunoSEQ multiplex PCR, and TCRdb's table has in-frame clones only and misses some. V and J calls and clone size are given by that table; D and trimming were obtained from the DNA. The table records approximately 110,000 clones, roughly 80% of them present only once. The data originate from a study of blood T cell repertoires in COVID-19. Study-level information: Specimens from acute and convalescent COVID-19 originated in the United States, Italy and Spain. PBMCs, B-cell-depleted T cells, or T cells provided the cDNA or gDNA that made up the material.

The CDR3 is made up of 14 amino acids. The germline gives CDR1 SGHRS, CDR2 YFSETQ. Trimming removed 0 bases from V and 5 bases from J, with 9 bases in between. V gene TRBV5-1 combines with J gene TRBJ2-1; D may be TRBD2 (6 bases). Sequences were obtained from peripheral blood. The clonotype was recovered from a man aged 65-85 years with active or convalescent COVID-19. The CDR3 region is CASSLASEDNEQFF. Written as DNA, the CDR3 is TGCGCCAGCAGCTTGGCTAGCGAGGACAATGAGCAGTTCTTC.